The 20 T cell receptor beta chains below were found in one sample sequenced in a study of human T cells and chemical hapten exposure (dated by TCRdb to the early 2020s). The label giving this sample's time point can be read as: patch test 1, 2 weeks after DPC sensitization. The sample's treatment or condition label, in plain terms: therapeutic diphenylcyclopropenone sensitization with weekly scalp DPC. Receptor amplification or capture employed RACE. The listed sequencing device is NextSeq 500. TCRdb reran the public reads through fastp at Q25 and MiXCR, keeping productive beta chains. Each record represents a unique CDR3 protein, reported with the most common genes and DNA among its rows. For this sample there are roughly 190,000 distinct CDR3 sequences; 20% to 25% appear just once. The ten top clones hold about 6.7% of the sample. This specimen consisted of whole blood, obtained in connection with sensitization to the hapten diphenylcyclopropenone (DPC). The origin of the receptors is a woman aged 45-59 years with alopecia areata. Some clones in this sample may be carry-over from other donors' samples.

This clonotype was counted once. This chain links TRBV6-5 with TRBJ2-1; 9 nucleotides agree with TRBD2. The germline V gene encodes CDR1 MNHEY and CDR2 SVGAGI. The V segment lost 4 bases and the J segment 6 bases; nucleotides outside the gene matches: 7. The CDR3 is made up of 15 amino acids. CDR3 DNA sequence: TGTGCCAGCAGTTCCCTGACTAGCGGATTCAATGAGCAGTTCTTC. Amino acid sequence: CASSSLTSGFNEQFF.

This chain connects TRBV5-1 to TRBJ1-5, with D possibly matching TRBD1 (5 bases). The V end was cut by 1 base, the J end by 2 bases, with 7 bases between. The germline gives CDR1 SGHRS, CDR2 YFSETQ. The CDR3 extends over 14 amino acids. Here the CDR3 reads CASSLWGGNQPQHF. The DNA of the CDR3 is TGCGCCAGCAGCTTGTGGGGGGGCAATCAGCCCCAGCATTTT.

This clonotype was counted between two and nine times. The V call is TRBV29-1, the J call TRBJ2-7; 13 bases agree with TRBD2. CDR1 and CDR2 from the germline V gene are SQVTM and ANQGSEA. After removal of 1 base from V and 3 bases from J, the junction contained 6 bases not matched to a gene. This CDR3 is 16 amino acids long. CDR3 in DNA: TGCAGCGTTGAAGCGACGACTAGCGGGAGGCGCTACGAGCAGTACTTC. This encodes CSVEATTSGRRYEQYF.

V and J are TRBV4-1 and TRBJ1-1, with D uncertain. V gave up 5 bases and J gave up 0 bases, with 13 bases separating them. Germline V CDR1 and CDR2: MGHRA, YSYEKL. The CDR3 runs to 15 residues. CDR3 sequence: CASSESTIVNTEAFF. CDR3 DNA sequence: TGCGCCAGCAGCGAAAGTACAATAGTGAACACTGAAGCTTTCTTT.

V usage is TRBV11-2 and J usage is TRBJ2-1, with no clear D. CDR3 length: 13 amino acids. The germline V gene has CDR1 SGHAT and CDR2 FQNNGV. V was cut by 8 bases and J by 0 bases, with 8 bases left in between. The chain's CDR3 is CASCLDSYNEQFF. DNA for the CDR3: TGTGCCAGCTGCCTAGACTCCTACAATGAGCAGTTCTTC. Full variable domain (missing parts from reference TRBV11-2 and TRBJ2-1): EAGVAQSPRYKIIEKRQSVAFWCNPISGHATLYWYQQILGQGPKLLIQFQNNGVVDDSQLPKDRFSAERLKGVDSTLKIQPAKLEDSAVYLCASCLDSYNEQFFGPGTRLTVL.

This clonotype was detected only once. This sequence joins TRBV29-1 and TRBJ2-1; 9 bases map to TRBD2. The J segment lost 8 bases and the V segment lost 1 base, leaving 12 bases of the junction unmatched. This CDR3 region has 16 residues. Per germline, CDR1 SQVTM and CDR2 ANQGSEA. In DNA, the CDR3 is TGCAGCGTTGAAGGTGGCGGGAGGGCCCTCCTCGATGAGCAGTTCTTC. This codes for CSVEGGGRALLDEQFF.

The rearrangement joins TRBV15 to TRBJ1-2; D is unclear. Germline V gene data show CDR1 as LNHNV and CDR2 as YYDKDF (reference sequence). The germline V and J ends were trimmed by 0 bases and 0 bases, with 8 bases remaining between them. The CDR3 has 15 residues. CDR3 sequence reads: CATSRERGSNYGYTF. The CDR3 DNA sequence: TGTGCCACCAGCAGAGAGCGAGGGTCTAACTATGGCTACACCTTC. The complete variable domain, with remaining parts taken from reference TRBV15 and TRBJ1-2, reads DAMVIQNPRYQVTQFGKPVTLSCSQTLNHNVMYWYQQKSSQAPKLLFHYYDKDFNNEADTPDNFQSRRPNTSFCFLDIRSPGLGDTAMYLCATSRERGSNYGYTFGSGTRLTVV.

This clonotype was picked up many times. CDR3 bases: TGTGCCAGCAGCCGGGACTTAAGCACAGATACGCAGTATTTT. Amino acid sequence: CASSRDLSTDTQYF. V and J are TRBV2 and TRBJ2-3, with a tentative D call TRBD2 (6 bases). CDR3 length equals 14 residues. V lost 6 bases, J lost 0 bases, and 10 bases lay in between. The germline V gene has CDR1 SNHLY and CDR2 FYNNEI.

This chain links TRBV2 with TRBJ2-1; D is possibly TRBD2 (6 bases). Trimming removed 3 bases at V and 6 bases at J, with 12 bases between. In germline, CDR1 is SNHLY, CDR2 FYNNEI. This CDR3 region has 14 residues. Here the CDR3 reads CASSDAGLGNEQFF. CDR3 DNA: TGTGCCAGCAGTGACGCGGGGCTGGGCAATGAGCAGTTCTTC.

Only a few counts were recorded for this clonotype. The CDR3 DNA reads as TGCAGTGCTCAATTCAATGAGCAGTTCTTC. Translated, it gives CSAQFNEQFF. V usage is TRBV20-1 and J usage is TRBJ2-1; no definite D call. From germline, CDR1 is DFQATT and CDR2 SNEGSKA (reference sequence). This CDR3 spans 10 amino acids. V lost 5 bases to trimming and J lost 6 bases, with 5 bases between them.

This sequence joins TRBV20-1 and TRBJ2-5, with 9 bases lining up with TRBD2. In germline, CDR1 is DFQATT, CDR2 SNEGSKA (reference sequence). The CDR3 is 14 amino acids. V dropped 6 bases and J dropped 6; count of bases not matched to a gene: 11. The CDR3 coding sequence is TGCAGTGCCAGTCTAGCGGGATATGATCAGACCCAGTACTTC. It codes for CSASLAGYDQTQYF.

The chain recombines TRBV7-9 with TRBJ2-7; the D gene is possibly TRBD1 (6 bases). The V gene's germline CDR1 is SEHNR and CDR2 FQNEAQ (reference sequence). V gave up 0 bases and J gave up 5 bases, with 17 bases separating them. This CDR3 spans 16 amino acids. Written as DNA, the CDR3 is TGTGCCAGCAGCTTAGCAGGGGGAGCTGGGATAAACGAGCAGTACTTC. Amino acids: CASSLAGGAGINEQYF.

The table lists this clonotype with a few counts. This sequence joins TRBV9 and TRBJ2-7, with a possible D match to TRBD1 (6 bases). CDR1 is SGDLS and CDR2 is YYNGEE in the germline V gene. CDR3 length equals 14 residues. Trimming took 2 bases from V and 1 from J, leaving 10 bases between them. CDR3 amino acids: CASSVDRTSYEQYF. In DNA form, the CDR3 reads TGTGCCAGCAGCGTCGACAGGACGTCCTACGAGCAGTACTTC.

The chain joins TRBV10-2 to TRBJ1-2; a weak D match, TRBD1 (6 bases). The V end lost 6 bases, the J end lost 8 bases, and 16 bases lay between the germline ends. In germline, CDR1 is WSHSY, CDR2 SAAADI. The CDR3 spans 13 residues. In DNA form, the CDR3 reads TGCGCCAGCAGCTACACAGGGTCGGAGGGCTACACCTTC. Amino acids: CASSYTGSEGYTF.

This clonotype is a singleton in its sample. The V call is TRBV6-6, the J call TRBJ2-7; possibly TRBD1 for D (6 bases). Deletions cut 4 bases from V and 3 bases from J, with 13 bases between. Germline V gene data show CDR1 as MNHNY and CDR2 as SVGAGI (reference sequence). The CDR3 contains 14 residues. Here the CDR3 DNA reads TGTGCCAGCAGTTTCCAAAGAGGGGGCTACGAGCAGTACTTC. Its protein product is CASSFQRGGYEQYF.

This clonotype occurred many times. The rearrangement joins TRBV12-3 or TRBV12-4 to TRBJ2-3; TRBD2 aligns across 12 bases. This CDR3 comprises 18 residues. With 3 bases clipped from V and 0 bases from J, the junction kept 7 bases outside the gene matches. This CDR3 is CASSFRLAGGASTDTQYF. Written as DNA, the CDR3 is TGTGCCAGCAGTTTTAGGCTAGCGGGAGGGGCTAGCACAGATACGCAGTATTTT.

The table lists this clonotype with a few counts. The rearrangement uses TRBV11-2 and TRBJ2-5; D may be TRBD1 (6 bases). Germline V gene sequence: CDR1 SGHAT, CDR2 FQNNGV. Trimming pared 4 bases from V and 4 bases from J, leaving 22 bases between. CDR3 length: 17 amino acids. The CDR3 spells CASSSPGHPVGPETQYF. CDR3 in DNA: TGTGCCAGCAGCTCGCCGGGACACCCGGTAGGGCCAGAGACCCAGTACTTC.

This chain uses TRBV7-6 with TRBJ2-3, with D tentatively TRBD1 (6 bases). Trimming took off 1 base at V and 2 bases at J, with 13 bases between the two ends. The CDR3 runs 16 residues. CDR1 is SGHVS and CDR2 is FNYEAQ in the germline V gene. The CDR3 sequence: CASSLGRGGFTDTQYF. In DNA form, the CDR3 reads TGTGCCAGCAGCTTAGGGAGAGGGGGTTTCACAGATACGCAGTATTTT. The full variable domain, completed using reference TRBV7-6 and TRBJ2-3, is GAGVSQSPRYKVTKRGQDVALRCDPISGHVSLYWYRQALGQGPEFLTYFNYEAQQDKSGLPNDRFSAERPEGSISTLTIQRTEQRDSAMYRCASSLGRGGFTDTQYFGPGTRLTVL.

This clonotype was picked up a small number of times. This chain joins TRBV3-1 and TRBJ2-2; TRBD1 matches 7 bases. V shed 1 base, J shed 4 bases, and the junction held 3 bases outside the gene matches. Germline CDR1 reads LGHDT; CDR2 reads YNNKEL (reference sequence). The CDR3 runs 15 residues. The CDR3 loop is CASSQARGSTGELFF. The CDR3 DNA follows: TGTGCCAGCAGCCAAGCCAGGGGGAGCACCGGGGAGCTGTTTTTT.

The J gene is TRBJ1-5, the V gene TRBV3-1; D may be TRBD1 (5 bases). The CDR3 length is 15 residues. V was pared by 3 bases and J by 1 base, with 10 bases between. The germline CDR1 and CDR2 sequences are LGHDT and YNNKEL (reference sequence). The CDR3 sequence: CASSHGTPSNQPQHF. Here the CDR3 DNA reads TGTGCCAGCAGCCACGGGACGCCGAGCAATCAGCCCCAGCATTTT.